The present entry profiles one T cell receptor (beta chain) with its context. Its recognized antigen is unknown. Within one base of it there is no much larger clone, and no base qualities were kept. The study evaluated CTLA-4 blockade (ipilimumab) given together with focal radiation therapy in patients who had chemo-refractory metastatic non-small-cell lung cancer. The source of the sample is a study of radiotherapy plus CTLA-4 blockade in lung cancer (dated by TCRdb to 2016 to 2019). Some background on the complete study: Objective responses were observed in about a sixth of enrolled patients, and disease control was achieved in approximately 32%.

Libraries were made using the immunoSEQ multiplex PCR assay. TCRdb took over this immuneACCESS table, retaining in-frame rearrangements with V and J assigned. Such tables are incomplete; in checked studies, under half of the missing clones stem from an unresolved V gene, and the remainder is unexplained. The table for this sample lists approximately 90,000 clones; 83% of them were counted only once. The biggest ten clones account for 0.75% to 0.85% of the sample. Results the study describes overall, beyond this receptor: Early dynamic changes in blood T cell clones, together with increased serum interferon-beta after radiation, were reported as the strongest predictors of response. After treatment with radiotherapy and ipilimumab, TCR clones that originated in tumors expanded in peripheral blood.

The source of this sequence is a human donor with non-small cell lung cancer who had stable disease on radiotherapy plus ipilimumab. The material was peripheral blood, obtained from a patient treated with radiotherapy plus ipilimumab.

DNA sequence: TGTGCCAGCACTCCCCCGGACAGTTTAAACACCATATATTTT. Its protein is CASTPPDSLNTIYF. The chain is made from TRBV28 and TRBJ1-3; TRBD1 is a possible D gene, resting on 6 matching bases. From the cysteine up to the phenylalanine, the CDR3 has a length of 14 residues. Solely the CDR3 DNA is kept, with 42 bases framed from the first base. The germline ends are 16 bases apart after V is trimmed by 7 bases and J by 6 bases. Taken from the germline V gene, the CDR1 and CDR2 loops are MDHEN and SYDVKM.